The entry below describes one T cell receptor beta chain. The data were produced by immunoSEQ multiplex PCR, yet TCRdb's version contains in-frame clones alone and is incomplete. This repertoire shows 70,000 or so clones, around 87% found once; its top ten account for roughly 8%. V was clipped by 3 bases and J by 4 bases; unmatched bases: 5. There are 15 residues in the CDR3. Germline CDR1 and CDR2: KGHSH and LQKENI. This record belongs to a study of OX40 agonist ivuxolimab in advanced cancers. Study at large: Two patients with cutaneous melanoma and one with hepatocellular carcinoma, three in total, showed partial responses.

The chain is built from TRBV18 and TRBJ2-2; 7 nucleotides align to TRBD1. Sequencing used CD4+ or CD8+ T cells sorted from blood, obtained in a trial of the OX40 agonist ivuxolimab. The clonotype comes from an adult with an advanced solid tumor such as melanoma, head and neck, liver or kidney cancer. For the CDR3, the DNA is TGTGCCAGCTCACCGACCGGACAGGCCACCGGGGAGCTGTTTTTT. This encodes CASSPTGQATGELFF. Combining the CDR3 with reference TRBV18 and TRBJ2-2 gives the whole variable domain NAGVMQNPRHLVRRRGQEARLRCSPMKGHSHVYWYRQLPEEGLKFMVYLQKENIIDESGMPKERFSAEFPKEGPSILRIQQVVRGDSAAYFCASSPTGQATGELFFGEGSRLTVL.